The T cell receptor (beta chain) under discussion was sequenced for a study of vaccination and CD4 T cells after COVID-19. Across the study: Drawing of post-COVID samples took place a median 101 days after diagnosis (range 35 to 161).

V was pared by 3 bases and J by 4 bases, with 10 bases between. The germline V gene encodes CDR1 SGHTA and CDR2 FQGTGA. This CDR3 is built from 15 residues. TCRdb passed the PCR reads through MiXCR, listing each CDR3 protein once. The sample records 25,000 or so distinct CDR3 sequences, around 53% being singletons. The V and J genes are TRBV7-3 and TRBJ2-6; possibly TRBD1 for D (5 bases). This sequence originates from a human donor who had recovered from COVID-19. The specimen comprised CD4+ T cells from blood, sampled before SARS-CoV-2 vaccination. CDR3 loop: CASSFGARGANVLTF. CDR3 DNA: TGTGCCAGCAGCTTTGGGGCCCGGGGGGCCAACGTCCTGACTTTC.